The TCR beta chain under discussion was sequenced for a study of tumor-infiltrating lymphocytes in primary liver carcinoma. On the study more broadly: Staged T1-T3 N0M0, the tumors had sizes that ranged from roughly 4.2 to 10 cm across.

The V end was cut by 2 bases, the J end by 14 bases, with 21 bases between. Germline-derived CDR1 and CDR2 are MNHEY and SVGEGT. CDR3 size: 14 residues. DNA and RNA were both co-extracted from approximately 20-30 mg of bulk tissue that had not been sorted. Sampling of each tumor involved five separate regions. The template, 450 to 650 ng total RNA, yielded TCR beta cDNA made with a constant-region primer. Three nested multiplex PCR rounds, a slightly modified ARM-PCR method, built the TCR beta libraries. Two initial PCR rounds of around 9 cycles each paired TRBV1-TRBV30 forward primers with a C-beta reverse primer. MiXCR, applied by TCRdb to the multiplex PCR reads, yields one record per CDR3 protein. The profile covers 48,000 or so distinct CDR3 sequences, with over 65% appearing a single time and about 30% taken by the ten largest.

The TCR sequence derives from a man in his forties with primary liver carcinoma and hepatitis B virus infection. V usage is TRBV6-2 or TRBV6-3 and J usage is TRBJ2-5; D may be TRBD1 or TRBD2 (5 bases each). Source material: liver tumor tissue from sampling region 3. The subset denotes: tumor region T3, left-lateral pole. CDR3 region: CASSYAGTQESQYF. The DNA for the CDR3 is TGTGCCAGCAGTTACGCCGGGACGCAAGAGAGCCAATACTTC.